This T cell receptor (beta chain) was retrieved from a study of blood T cell repertoires in COVID-19. Libraries were prepared by immunoSEQ multiplex PCR; TCRdb keeps only in-frame clonotypes and omits some of them. The sample shows 200,000 to 250,000 clones, 70% to 90% of them seen only once. This CDR3 has 15 amino acids. Germline-derived CDR1 and CDR2 are WNHNN and SYGVQD (reference sequence). With 4 bases removed from V and 3 bases from J, the gap between germline ends came to 14 bases. This receptor was identified in a woman between 45 and 60 years old with active or convalescent COVID-19. Source material: peripheral blood. V usage is TRBV10-1 and J usage is TRBJ2-3, with D possibly TRBD1 on 6 matching bases. The chain's CDR3 is CASSARTAGTDTQYF. The CDR3 DNA sequence: TGCGCCAGCAGTGCGAGGACAGCAGGAACAGATACGCAGTATTTT.